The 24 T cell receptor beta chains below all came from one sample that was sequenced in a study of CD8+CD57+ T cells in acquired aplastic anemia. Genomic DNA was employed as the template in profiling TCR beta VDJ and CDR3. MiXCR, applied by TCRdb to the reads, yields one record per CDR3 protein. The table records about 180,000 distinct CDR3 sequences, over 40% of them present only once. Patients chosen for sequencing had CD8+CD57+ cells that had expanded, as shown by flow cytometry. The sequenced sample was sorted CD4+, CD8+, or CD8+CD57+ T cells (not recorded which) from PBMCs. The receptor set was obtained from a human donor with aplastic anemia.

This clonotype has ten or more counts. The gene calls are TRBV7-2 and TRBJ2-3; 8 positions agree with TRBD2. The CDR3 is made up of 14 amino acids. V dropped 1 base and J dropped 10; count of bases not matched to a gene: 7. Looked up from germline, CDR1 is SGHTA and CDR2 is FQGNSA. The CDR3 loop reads CASSLEGTSGSQYF. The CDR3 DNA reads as TGTGCCAGCAGCTTAGAGGGAACTAGCGGCTCGCAGTATTTT.

The CDR3 nucleotides are TGTGCCAGCAGTAGGGGGAATCAGCCCCAGCATTTT. Its protein product is CASSRGNQPQHF. This chain uses TRBV25-1 with TRBJ1-5, with D possibly TRBD1 on 6 matching bases. The germline V gene encodes CDR1 MGHDK and CDR2 SYGVNS. The germline V and J ends were trimmed by 5 bases and 4 bases, with 6 bases remaining between them. This CDR3 contains 12 residues.

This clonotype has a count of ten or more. CDR3 DNA: TGTGCCAGCAGTGCCGGGGGTGGCGGGGGTTACGAGCAGTACTTC. Translating gives CASSAGGGGGYEQYF. The rearrangement joins TRBV2 to TRBJ2-7, with 7 bases that match TRBD2. The trim removed 4 bases at V and 4 bases at J, leaving 10 bases unmatched. This CDR3 has 15 amino acids. Germline CDR1 reads SNHLY; CDR2 reads FYNNEI.

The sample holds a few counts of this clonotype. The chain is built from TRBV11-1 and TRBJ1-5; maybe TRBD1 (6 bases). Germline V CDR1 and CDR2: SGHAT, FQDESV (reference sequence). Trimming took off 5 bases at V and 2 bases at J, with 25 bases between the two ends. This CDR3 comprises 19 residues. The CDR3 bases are TGTGCCAGCAGCGGACACCGGGACACCCCAAACCTTGGCAATCAGCCCCAGCATTTT. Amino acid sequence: CASSGHRDTPNLGNQPQHF.

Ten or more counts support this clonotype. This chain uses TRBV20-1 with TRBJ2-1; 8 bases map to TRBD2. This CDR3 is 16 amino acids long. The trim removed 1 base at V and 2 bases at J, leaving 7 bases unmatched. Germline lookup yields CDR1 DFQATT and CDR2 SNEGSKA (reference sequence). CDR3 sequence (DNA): TGCAGTGCTAGAGCCCACGGAGCGGGAGCCTACAATGAGCAGTTCTTC. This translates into CSARAHGAGAYNEQFF.

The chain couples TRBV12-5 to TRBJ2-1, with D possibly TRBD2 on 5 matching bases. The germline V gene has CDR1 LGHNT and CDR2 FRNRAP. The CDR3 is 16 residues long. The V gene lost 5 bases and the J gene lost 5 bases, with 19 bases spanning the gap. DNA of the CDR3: TGTGCTAGTGGTCCCTTTCCTGCGGGCTTACACAATGAGCAGTTCTTC. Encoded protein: CASGPFPAGLHNEQFF.

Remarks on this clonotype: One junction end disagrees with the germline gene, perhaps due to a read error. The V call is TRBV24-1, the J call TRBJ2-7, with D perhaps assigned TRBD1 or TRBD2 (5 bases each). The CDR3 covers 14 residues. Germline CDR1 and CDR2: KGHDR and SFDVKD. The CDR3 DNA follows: TGTGCCACCAGTGACGCCGGGACCCGCCACGAGCGGTACTTC. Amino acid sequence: CATSDAGTRHERYF.

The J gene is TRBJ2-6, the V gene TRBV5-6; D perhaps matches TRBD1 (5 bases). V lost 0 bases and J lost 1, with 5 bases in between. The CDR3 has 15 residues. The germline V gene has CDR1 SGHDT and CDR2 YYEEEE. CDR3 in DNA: TGTGCCAGCAGCTTGGCAGGGTCTGGGGCCAACGTCCTGACTTTC. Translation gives CASSLAGSGANVLTF. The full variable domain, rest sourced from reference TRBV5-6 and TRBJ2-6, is DAGVTQSPTHLIKTRGQQVTLRCSPKSGHDTVSWYQQALGQGPQFIFQYYEEEERQRGNFPDRFSGHQFPNYSSELNVNALLLGDSALYLCASSLAGSGANVLTFGAGSRLTVL.

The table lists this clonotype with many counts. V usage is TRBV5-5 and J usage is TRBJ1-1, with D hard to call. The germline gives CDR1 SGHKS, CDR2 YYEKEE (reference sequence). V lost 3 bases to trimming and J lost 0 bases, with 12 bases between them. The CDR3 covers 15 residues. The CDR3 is CASSWEDRMNTEAFF. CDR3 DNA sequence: TGTGCCAGCAGCTGGGAGGACCGAATGAACACTGAAGCTTTCTTT.

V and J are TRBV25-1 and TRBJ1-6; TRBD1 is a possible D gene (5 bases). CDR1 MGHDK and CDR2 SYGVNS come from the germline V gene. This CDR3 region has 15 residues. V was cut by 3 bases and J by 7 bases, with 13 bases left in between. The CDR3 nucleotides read TGTGCCAGCAGTGAGGTTGGGGCTGTGAATTCACCCCTCCACTTT. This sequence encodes CASSEVGAVNSPLHF.

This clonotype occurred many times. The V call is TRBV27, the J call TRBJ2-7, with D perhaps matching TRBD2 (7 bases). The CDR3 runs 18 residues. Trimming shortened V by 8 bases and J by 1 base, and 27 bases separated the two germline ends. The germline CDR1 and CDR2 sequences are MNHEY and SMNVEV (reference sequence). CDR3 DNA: TGTGCCAGCGGGGGCTTGCGCGGGAGAGGTGTAAGATCCTACGAGCAGTACTTC. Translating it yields CASGGLRGRGVRSYEQYF.

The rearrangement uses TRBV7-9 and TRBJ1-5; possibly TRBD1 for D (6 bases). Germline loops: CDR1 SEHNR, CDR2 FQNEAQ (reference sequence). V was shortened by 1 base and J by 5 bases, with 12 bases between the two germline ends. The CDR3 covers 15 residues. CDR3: CASSLGEGEDQPQHF. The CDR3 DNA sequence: TGTGCCAGCAGCTTAGGGGAGGGGGAAGATCAGCCCCAGCATTTT.

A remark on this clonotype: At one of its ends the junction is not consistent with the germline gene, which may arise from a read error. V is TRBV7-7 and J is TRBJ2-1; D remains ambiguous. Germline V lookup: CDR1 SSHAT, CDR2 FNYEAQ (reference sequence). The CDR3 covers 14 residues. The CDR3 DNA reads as TGTGCTAGCAGCCCAGGAATTATATACAATGAGCAGTTCTTC. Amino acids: CASSPGIIYNEQFF.

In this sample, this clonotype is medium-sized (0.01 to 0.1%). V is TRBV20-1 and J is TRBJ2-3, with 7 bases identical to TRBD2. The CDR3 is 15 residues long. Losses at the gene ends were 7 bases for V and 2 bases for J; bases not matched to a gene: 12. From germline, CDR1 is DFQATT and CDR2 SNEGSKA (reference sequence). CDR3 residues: CSVPAHRGDTDTQYF. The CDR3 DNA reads TGCAGTGTCCCAGCTCACCGGGGGGACACAGATACGCAGTATTTT.

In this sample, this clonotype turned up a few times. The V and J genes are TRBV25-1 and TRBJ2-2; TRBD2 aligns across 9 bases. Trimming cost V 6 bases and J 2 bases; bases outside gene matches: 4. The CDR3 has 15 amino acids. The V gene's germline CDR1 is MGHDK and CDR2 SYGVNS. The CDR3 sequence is CASRLAGPNTGELFF. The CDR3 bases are TGTGCCAGCAGGCTAGCGGGGCCCAACACCGGGGAGCTGTTTTTT.

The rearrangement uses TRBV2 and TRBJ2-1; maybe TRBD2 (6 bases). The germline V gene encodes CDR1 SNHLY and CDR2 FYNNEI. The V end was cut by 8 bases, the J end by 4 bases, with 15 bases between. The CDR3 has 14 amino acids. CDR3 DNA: TGTGCCAGCTCCCCCCGCGGGACTTACAATGAGCAGTTCTTC. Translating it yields CASSPRGTYNEQFF.

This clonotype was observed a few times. As DNA, the CDR3 is TGTGCCAGCACCCCAAAGGGACACAGCACAGATACGCAGTATTTT. It specifies CASTPKGHSTDTQYF. V gene TRBV7-3 combines with J gene TRBJ2-3, with D perhaps TRBD1 (6 bases). With 7 bases removed from V and 0 bases from J, the gap between germline ends came to 14 bases. Germline values: CDR1 SGHTA, CDR2 FQGTGA. The CDR3 spans 15 residues.

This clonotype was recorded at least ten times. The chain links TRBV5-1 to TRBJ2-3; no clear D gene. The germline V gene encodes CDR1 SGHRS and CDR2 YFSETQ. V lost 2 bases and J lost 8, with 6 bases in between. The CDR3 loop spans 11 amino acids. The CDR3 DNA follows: TGCGCCAGCAGCTTCGGGTTTACGCAGTATTTT. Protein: CASSFGFTQYF.

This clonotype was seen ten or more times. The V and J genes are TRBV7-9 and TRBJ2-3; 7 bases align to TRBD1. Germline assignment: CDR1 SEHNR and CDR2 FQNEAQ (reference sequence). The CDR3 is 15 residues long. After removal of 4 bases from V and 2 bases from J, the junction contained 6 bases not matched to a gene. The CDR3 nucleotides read TGTGCCAGCAGCTCTACAGGGGCCCCCACAGATACGCAGTATTTT. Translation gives CASSSTGAPTDTQYF.

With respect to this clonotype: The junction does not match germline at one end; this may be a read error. The CDR3 here is CVSSLVAGYEQYF. Here the CDR3 DNA reads TGTGTCAGCAGCTTAGTAGCGGGGTACGAGCAGTACTTC. The V call is TRBV7-9, the J call TRBJ2-7; 8 bases map to TRBD2. Germline lookup yields CDR1 SEHNR and CDR2 FQNEAQ (reference sequence). The length of the CDR3 is 13 residues.

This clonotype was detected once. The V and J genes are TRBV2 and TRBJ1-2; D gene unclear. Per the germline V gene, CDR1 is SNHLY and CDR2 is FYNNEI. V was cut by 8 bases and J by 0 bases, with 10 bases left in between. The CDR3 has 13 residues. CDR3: CASPTSPNYGYTF. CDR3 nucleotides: TGTGCCAGCCCGACAAGTCCTAACTATGGCTACACCTTC. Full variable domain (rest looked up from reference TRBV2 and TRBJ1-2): EPEVTQTPSHQVTQMGQEVILRCVPISNHLYFYWYRQILGQKVEFLVSFYNNEISEKSEIFDDQFSVERPDGSNFTLKIRSTKLEDSAMYFCASPTSPNYGYTFGSGTRLTVV.

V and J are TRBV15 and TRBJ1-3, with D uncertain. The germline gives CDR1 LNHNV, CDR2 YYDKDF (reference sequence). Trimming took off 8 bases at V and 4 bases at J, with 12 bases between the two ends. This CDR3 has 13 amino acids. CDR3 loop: CATGRAWGNTIYF. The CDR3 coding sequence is TGTGCCACCGGGAGAGCGTGGGGAAACACCATATATTTT.

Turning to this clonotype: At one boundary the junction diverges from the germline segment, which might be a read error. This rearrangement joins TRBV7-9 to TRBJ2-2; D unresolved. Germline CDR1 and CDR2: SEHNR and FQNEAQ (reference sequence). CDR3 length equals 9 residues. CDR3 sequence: CASSLDVVF. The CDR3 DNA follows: TGTGCCAGCAGCTTAGATGTCGTGTTT.

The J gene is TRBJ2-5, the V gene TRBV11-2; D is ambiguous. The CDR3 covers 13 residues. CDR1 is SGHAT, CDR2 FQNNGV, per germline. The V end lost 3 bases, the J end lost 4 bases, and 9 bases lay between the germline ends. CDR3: CASSLRPTETQYF. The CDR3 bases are TGTGCCAGCAGCTTGCGCCCGACAGAGACCCAGTACTTC. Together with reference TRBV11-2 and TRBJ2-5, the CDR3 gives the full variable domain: EAGVAQSPRYKIIEKRQSVAFWCNPISGHATLYWYQQILGQGPKLLIQFQNNGVVDDSQLPKDRFSAERLKGVDSTLKIQPAKLEDSAVYLCASSLRPTETQYFGPGTRLLVL.